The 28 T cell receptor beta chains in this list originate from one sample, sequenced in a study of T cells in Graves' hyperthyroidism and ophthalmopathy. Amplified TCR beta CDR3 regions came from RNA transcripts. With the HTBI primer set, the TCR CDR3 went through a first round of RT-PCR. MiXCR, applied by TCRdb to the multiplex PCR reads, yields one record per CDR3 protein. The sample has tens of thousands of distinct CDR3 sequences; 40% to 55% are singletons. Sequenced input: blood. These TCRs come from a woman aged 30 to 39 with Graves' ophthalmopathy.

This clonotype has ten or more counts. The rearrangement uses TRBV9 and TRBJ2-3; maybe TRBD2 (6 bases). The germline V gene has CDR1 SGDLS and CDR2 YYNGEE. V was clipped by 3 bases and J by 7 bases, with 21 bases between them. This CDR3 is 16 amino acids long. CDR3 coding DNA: TGTGCCAGCAGCGGTAAGACTAGTCCGGATAGTCATACGCAGTATTTT. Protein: CASSGKTSPDSHTQYF.

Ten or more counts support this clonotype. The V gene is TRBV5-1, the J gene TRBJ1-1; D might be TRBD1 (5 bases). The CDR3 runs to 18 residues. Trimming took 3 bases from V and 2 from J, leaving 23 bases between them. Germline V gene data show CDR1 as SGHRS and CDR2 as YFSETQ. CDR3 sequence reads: CASSYPSDSSRDNTEAFF. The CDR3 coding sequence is TGCGCCAGCAGCTATCCATCCGACTCCAGCAGGGACAACACTGAAGCTTTCTTT. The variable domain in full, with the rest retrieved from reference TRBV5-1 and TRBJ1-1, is KAGVTQTPRYLIKTRGQQVTLSCSPISGHRSVSWYQQTPGQGLQFLFEYFSETQRNKGNFPGRFSGRQFSNSRSEMNVSTLELGDSALYLCASSYPSDSSRDNTEAFFGQGTRLTVV.

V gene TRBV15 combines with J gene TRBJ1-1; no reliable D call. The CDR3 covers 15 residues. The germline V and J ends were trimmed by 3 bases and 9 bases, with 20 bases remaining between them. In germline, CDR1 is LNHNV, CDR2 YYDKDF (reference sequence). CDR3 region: CATSSGKIRTEQAFF. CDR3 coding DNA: TGTGCCACCAGCAGTGGGAAAATTAGAACCGAACAAGCTTTCTTT.

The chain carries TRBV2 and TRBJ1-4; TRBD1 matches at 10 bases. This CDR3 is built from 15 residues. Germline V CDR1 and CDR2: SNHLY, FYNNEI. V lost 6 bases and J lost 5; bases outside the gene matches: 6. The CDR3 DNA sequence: TGTGCCAGCAGACCGGGACAGGGGCCGAATGAAAAACTGTTTTTT. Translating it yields CASRPGQGPNEKLFF.

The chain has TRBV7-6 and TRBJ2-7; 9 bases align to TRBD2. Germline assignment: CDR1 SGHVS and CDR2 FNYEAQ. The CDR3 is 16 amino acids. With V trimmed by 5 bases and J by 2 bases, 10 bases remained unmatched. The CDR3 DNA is TGTGCCAGCAGCCCCCGACATAGCGGGAGTGCCTACGAGCAGTACTTC. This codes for CASSPRHSGSAYEQYF.

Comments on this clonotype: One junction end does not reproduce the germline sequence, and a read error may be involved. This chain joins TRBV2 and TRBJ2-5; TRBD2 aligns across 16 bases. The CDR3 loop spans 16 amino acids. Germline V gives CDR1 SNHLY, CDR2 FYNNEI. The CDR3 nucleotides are TGTGCCAGCAGTGACCCGGGACTAGCGGGGGGGGAGACACAGTACTTC. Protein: CASSDPGLAGGETQYF.

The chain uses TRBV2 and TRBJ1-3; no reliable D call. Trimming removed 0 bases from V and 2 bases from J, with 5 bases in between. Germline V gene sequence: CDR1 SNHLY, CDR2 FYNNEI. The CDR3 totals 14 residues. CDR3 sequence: CASSEARAGNTIYF. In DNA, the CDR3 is TGTGCCAGCAGTGAAGCGAGGGCTGGAAACACCATATATTTT.

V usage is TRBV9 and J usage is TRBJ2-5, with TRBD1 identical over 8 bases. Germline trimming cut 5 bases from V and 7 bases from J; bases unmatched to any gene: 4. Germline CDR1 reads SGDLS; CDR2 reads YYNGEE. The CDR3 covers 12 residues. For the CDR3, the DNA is TGTGCCAGCAGTGACGACAGGGGGACCCAGTACTTC. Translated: CASSDDRGTQYF.

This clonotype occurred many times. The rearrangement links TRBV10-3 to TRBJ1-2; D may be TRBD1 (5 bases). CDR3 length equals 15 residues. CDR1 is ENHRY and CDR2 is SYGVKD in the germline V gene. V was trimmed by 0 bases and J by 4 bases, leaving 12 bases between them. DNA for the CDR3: TGTGCCATCAGTGAGTCGCGGGACGCGGGCTATGGCTACACCTTC. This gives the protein CAISESRDAGYGYTF.

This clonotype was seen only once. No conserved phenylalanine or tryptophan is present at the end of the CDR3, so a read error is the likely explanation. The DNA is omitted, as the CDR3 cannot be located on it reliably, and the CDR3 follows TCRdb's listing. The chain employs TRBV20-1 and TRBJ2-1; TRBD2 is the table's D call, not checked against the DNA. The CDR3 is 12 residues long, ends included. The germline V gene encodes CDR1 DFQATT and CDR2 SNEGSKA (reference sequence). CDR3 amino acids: CSARDEAVWRIT.

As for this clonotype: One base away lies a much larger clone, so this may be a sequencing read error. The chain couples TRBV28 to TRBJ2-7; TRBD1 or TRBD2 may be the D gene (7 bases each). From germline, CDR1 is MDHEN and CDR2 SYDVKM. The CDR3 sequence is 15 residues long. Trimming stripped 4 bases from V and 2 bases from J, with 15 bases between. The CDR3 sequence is CASSSGGADAYEQYF. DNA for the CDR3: TGTGCCAGCAGTTCAGGGGGGGCGGACGCCTACGAGCAGTACTTC.

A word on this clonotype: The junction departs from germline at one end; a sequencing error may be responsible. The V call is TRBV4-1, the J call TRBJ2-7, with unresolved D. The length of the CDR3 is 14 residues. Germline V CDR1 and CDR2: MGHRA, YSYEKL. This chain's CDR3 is CASSQEFLFYERYF. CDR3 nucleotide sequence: TGTGCCAGTAGCCAAGAATTTTTGTTTTACGAGCGGTACTTC.

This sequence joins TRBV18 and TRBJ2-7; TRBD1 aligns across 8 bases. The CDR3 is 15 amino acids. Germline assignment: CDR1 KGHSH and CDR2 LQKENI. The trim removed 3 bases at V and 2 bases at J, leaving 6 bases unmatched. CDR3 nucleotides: TGTGCCAGCTCACCCATCCCGGGACAGGCCTACGAGCAGTACTTC. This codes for CASSPIPGQAYEQYF.

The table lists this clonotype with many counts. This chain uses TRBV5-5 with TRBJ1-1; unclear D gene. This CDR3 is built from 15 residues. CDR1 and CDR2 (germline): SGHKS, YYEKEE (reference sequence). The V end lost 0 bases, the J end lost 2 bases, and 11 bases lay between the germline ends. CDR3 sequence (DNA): TGTGCCAGCAGCTTGGGAGGGTCCTACAACACTGAAGCTTTCTTT. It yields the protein CASSLGGSYNTEAFF.

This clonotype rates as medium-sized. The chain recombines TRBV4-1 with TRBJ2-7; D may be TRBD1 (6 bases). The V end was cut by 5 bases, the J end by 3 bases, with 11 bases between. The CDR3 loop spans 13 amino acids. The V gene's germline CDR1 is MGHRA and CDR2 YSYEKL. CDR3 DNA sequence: TGCGCCAGCAGCGAAGGACAGCGCTACGAGCAGTACTTC. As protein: CASSEGQRYEQYF.

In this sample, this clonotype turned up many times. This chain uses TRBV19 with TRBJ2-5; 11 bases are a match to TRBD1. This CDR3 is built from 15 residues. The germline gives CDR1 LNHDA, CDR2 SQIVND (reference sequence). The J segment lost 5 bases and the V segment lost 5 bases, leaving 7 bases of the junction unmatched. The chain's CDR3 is CASSAPGQGAETQYF. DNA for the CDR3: TGTGCCAGTAGTGCGCCCGGACAGGGGGCTGAGACCCAGTACTTC.

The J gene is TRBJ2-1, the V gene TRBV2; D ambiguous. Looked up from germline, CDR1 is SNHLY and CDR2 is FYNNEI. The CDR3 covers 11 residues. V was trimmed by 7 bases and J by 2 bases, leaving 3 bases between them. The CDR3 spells CASTTYNEQFF. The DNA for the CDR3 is TGTGCCAGCACGACCTACAATGAGCAGTTCTTC.

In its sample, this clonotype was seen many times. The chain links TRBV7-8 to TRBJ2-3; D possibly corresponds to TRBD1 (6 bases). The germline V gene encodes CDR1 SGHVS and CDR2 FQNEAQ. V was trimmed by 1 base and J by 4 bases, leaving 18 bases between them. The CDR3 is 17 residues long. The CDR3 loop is CASSLEGDPGVPDTQYF. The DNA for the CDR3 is TGTGCCAGCAGCTTAGAGGGTGACCCAGGGGTCCCAGATACGCAGTATTTT.

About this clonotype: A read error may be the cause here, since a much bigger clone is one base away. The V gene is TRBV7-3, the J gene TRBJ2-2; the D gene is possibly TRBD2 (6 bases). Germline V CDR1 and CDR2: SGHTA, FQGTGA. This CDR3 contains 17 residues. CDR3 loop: CASSVTSGQQNTGGLFF. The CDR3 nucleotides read TGTGCCAGCAGCGTAACCTCGGGCCAGCAAAACACCGGGGGGCTGTTTTTT.

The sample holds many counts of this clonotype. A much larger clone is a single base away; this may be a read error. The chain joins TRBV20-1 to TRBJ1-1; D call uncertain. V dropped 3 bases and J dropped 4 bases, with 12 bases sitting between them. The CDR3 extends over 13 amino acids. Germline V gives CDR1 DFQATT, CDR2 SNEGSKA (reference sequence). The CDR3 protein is CSASLGRVTEAFF. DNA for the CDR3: TGCAGTGCTAGCTTGGGGAGGGTCACTGAAGCTTTCTTT.

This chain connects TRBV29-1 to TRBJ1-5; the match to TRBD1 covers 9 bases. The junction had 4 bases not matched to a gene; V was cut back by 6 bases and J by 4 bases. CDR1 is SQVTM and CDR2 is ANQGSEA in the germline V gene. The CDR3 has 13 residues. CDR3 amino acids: CSVGQGVNQPQHF. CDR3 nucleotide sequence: TGCAGCGTGGGACAGGGCGTTAATCAGCCCCAGCATTTT.

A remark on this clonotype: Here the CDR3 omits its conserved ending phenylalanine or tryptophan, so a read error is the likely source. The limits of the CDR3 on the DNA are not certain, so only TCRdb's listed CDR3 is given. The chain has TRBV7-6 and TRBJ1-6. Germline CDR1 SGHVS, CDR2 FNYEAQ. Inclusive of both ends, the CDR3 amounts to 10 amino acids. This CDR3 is CASSELPPMT.

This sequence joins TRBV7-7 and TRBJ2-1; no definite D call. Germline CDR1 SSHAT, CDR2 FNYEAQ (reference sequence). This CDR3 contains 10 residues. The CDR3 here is CARTYVEQFF. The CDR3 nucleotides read TGTGCTAGAACTTATGTGGAGCAGTTCTTC.

The CDR3 nucleotides read TGTGCCAGCAGCACGGACACATTTGATCAGCCCCAGCATTTT. This codes for CASSTDTFDQPQHF. The chain couples TRBV6-6 to TRBJ1-5; maybe TRBD1 (5 bases). Germline V CDR1 and CDR2: MNHNY, SVGAGI (reference sequence). Between the trimmed V and J ends, which lost 6 bases and 5 bases, there was a span of 14 bases. The CDR3 loop spans 14 amino acids.

DNA of the CDR3: TGTGCCAGCAGCTTAGAGTACAGGGGAAGGGAGCTGTTTTTT. Translation: CASSLEYRGRELFF. The V call is TRBV11-2, the J call TRBJ2-2, with 7 nucleotides matching TRBD1. V trimming: 0 bases; J trimming: 9 bases; junction bases outside the gene matches: 4. This CDR3 spans 14 amino acids. Germline values: CDR1 SGHAT, CDR2 FQNNGV. Supplemented by reference TRBV11-2 and TRBJ2-2, the full variable domain reads EAGVAQSPRYKIIEKRQSVAFWCNPISGHATLYWYQQILGQGPKLLIQFQNNGVVDDSQLPKDRFSAERLKGVDSTLKIQPAKLEDSAVYLCASSLEYRGRELFFGEGSRLTVL.

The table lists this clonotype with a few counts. The CDR3 spells CASSHLDRLGNTIYF. The CDR3 coding sequence is TGTGCCAGCAGCCATCTGGATCGCCTAGGAAACACCATATATTTT. The chain combines TRBV3-1 with TRBJ1-3; D unresolved. The CDR3 runs 15 residues. V was shortened by 3 bases and J by 4 bases, with 13 bases between the two germline ends. Germline loops: CDR1 LGHDT, CDR2 YNNKEL (reference sequence).

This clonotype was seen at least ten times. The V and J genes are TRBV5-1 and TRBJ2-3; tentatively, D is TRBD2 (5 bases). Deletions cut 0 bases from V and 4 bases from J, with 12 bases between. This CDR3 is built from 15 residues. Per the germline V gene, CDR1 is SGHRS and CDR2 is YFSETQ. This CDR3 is CASSLGGRESDTQYF. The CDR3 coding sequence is TGCGCCAGCAGCTTGGGTGGGAGAGAGTCAGATACGCAGTATTTT.

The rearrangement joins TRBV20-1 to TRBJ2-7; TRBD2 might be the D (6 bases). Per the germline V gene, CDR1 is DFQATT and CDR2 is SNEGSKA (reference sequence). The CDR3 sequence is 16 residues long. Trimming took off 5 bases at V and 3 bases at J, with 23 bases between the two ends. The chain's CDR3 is CSAEGATGTGYYEQYF. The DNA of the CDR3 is TGCAGTGCTGAAGGAGCGACTGGGACTGGCTACTACGAGCAGTACTTC.